This TCR beta chain was obtained from a study of T-cell memory formation after mild COVID-19. Study-level points and caveats: Day 15 to 85 contractors were CD4/CD8 balanced; later expanders leaned CD4+.

The CDR3 has 15 amino acids. Germline lookup yields CDR1 KGHSH and CDR2 LQKENI. J was trimmed by 1 base and V by 0 bases; bases with no gene match: 0. This clonotype was seen only a few times. Antigen: not known. MiXCR, applied by TCRdb to the 5' RACE reads, yields one record per CDR3 protein. The sample carries a few hundred thousand distinct CDR3 sequences, roughly an eighth recorded once. This rearrangement joins TRBV18 to TRBJ2-1, with 7 bases lining up with TRBD2. The sample was PBMCs or a T cell subset sorted from them (not recorded which). The receptor's source is a man in his late teens or twenties who had mild COVID-19 (a few samples of this study predate the infection). Cell type and time point are not known. Here the CDR3 reads CASSPPSGSYNEQFF. DNA for the CDR3: TGTGCCAGCTCACCACCTAGCGGGTCCTACAATGAGCAGTTCTTC.